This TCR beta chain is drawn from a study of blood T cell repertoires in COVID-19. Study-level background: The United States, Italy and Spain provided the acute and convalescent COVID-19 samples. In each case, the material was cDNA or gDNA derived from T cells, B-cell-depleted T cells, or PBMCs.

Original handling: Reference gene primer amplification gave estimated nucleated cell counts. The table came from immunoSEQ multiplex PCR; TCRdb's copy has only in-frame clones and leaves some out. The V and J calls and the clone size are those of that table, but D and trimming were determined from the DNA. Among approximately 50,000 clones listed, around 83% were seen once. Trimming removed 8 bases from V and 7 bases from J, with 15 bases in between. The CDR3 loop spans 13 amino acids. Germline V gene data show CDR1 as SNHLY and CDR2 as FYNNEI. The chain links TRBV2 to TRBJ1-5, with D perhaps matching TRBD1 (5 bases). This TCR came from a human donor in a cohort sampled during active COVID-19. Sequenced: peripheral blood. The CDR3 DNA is TGTGCCAGCGGGGGGGAAAGCTCCCAGCCCCAGCATTTT. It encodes CASGGESSQPQHF.